This TCR beta chain was captured by sequencing in a study of Ad26.COV2.S vaccination and SARS-CoV-2 variants (dated by TCRdb to about 2021). Background for the entire study: The specificity and breadth of SARS-CoV-2-reactive T cell receptors after Ad26.COV2.S vaccination were assessed by TCRbeta repertoire sequencing. The TCR-sequenced set comprised about 30 samples: approximately 19 Ad26.COV2.S vaccine recipients, 5 placebo recipients and 8 SARS-CoV-2 convalescent individuals.

The time point tag for this specimen amounts to: individuals recovered from natural SARS-CoV-2 infection. This clone occurred once. The specificity of this receptor is unknown. Base qualities are not recorded, but no much larger clone differs from it by a single base. Its CDR3 holds 12 amino acids, cysteine through phenylalanine. Just the 36-base CDR3 DNA is kept, in frame starting at base 1. At the junction V is shortened by 2 bases and J by 5 bases, with 7 bases in between. On the study overall, not on this receptor specifically: After vaccination, spike-specific CD8+ and CD4+ T cell responses were reported to show substantial breadth. Vaccine and placebo recipients had comparable non-spike TCR breadth, which fits with the vaccine containing only spike. Spike-specific TCR breadth was higher in Ad26.COV2.S recipients than in placebo recipients (P = 0.0014). According to the authors, total T cell responses may have been underestimated by the TCR breadth and depth analyses.

The immunoSEQ Assay was used to sequence TCRbeta CDR3 regions. After extraction, genomic DNA underwent amplification by bias-controlled multiplex PCR, followed by high-throughput sequencing. On the authors' methods: To quantify the absolute abundance of every unique TCRbeta CDR3 region, sequences were collapsed and filtered. T cell fraction was estimated by normalizing TCRbeta template counts to usable DNA, with usable DNA measured through amplification of reference genes found in all nucleated cells. Repertoire TCRs were annotated as SARS-CoV-2-specific when V gene, CDR3 amino acid sequence and J gene were exactly matched to a known reactive TCR set. The reference SARS-CoV-2 TCR set was derived from MIRA and filtered for enrichment in COVID-19-positive ImmuneCODE repertoires, a step that removed public or cross-reactive TCRs. Drawing on the MIRA antigens, annotated TCRs were analysed further at the level of specific ORF or position within ORF. Breadth was defined as annotated unique rearrangements over total unique productive rearrangements; depth was the summed frequency of those rearrangements. Two-sided Wilcoxon rank-sum tests were used to compare TCR breadth between groups. Entries here come from immuneACCESS through TCRdb and include only in-frame sequences with V and J called. Some clones fail to appear in such tables; in the studies checked, an unresolved V gene covers under half of the shortfall, and the cause of the remainder is unknown. That table furnishes V, J and clone size, whereas the DNA furnished D and trimming. For this sample the table gives about 180,000 clones, of which around 88% were detected only once. The top ten hold 5.5% to 6% of the sample.

The sequence joins TRBV12-3 or TRBV12-4 to TRBJ2-7; no confident D gene assignment can be made. The clonotype originates from a human donor who had recovered from COVID-19. The sequencing used peripheral blood, collected after recovery from COVID-19. CDR3 sequence: CASSLSPNEQYF. In nucleotide form, the sequence is TGTGCCAGCAGTTTATCCCCGAACGAGCAGTACTTC.